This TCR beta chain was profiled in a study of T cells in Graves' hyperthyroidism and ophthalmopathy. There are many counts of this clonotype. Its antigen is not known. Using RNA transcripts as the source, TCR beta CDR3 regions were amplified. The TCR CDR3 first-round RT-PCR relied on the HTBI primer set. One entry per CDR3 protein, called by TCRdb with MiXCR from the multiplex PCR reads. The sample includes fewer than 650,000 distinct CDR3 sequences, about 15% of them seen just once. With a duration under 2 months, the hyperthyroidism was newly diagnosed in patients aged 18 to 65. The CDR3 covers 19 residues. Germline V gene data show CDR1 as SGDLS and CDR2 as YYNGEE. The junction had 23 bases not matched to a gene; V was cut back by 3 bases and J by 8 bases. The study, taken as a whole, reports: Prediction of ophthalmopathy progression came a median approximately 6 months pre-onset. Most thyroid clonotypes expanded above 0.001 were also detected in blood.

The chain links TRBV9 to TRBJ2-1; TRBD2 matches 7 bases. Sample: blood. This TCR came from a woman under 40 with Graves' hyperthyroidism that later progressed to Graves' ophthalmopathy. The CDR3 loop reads CASSAASGRAYQRTHEQFF. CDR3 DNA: TGTGCCAGCAGCGCTGCCTCGGGGAGGGCCTACCAACGAACCCATGAGCAGTTCTTC.